This TCR beta chain stems from a study of technical replicates of blood from several donors. The V end lost 3 bases, the J end lost 0 bases, and 6 bases lay between the germline ends. The CDR3 covers 14 residues. Per the germline V gene, CDR1 is SNHLY and CDR2 is FYNNEI. This table comes from immunoSEQ multiplex PCR, and its TCRdb copy is limited to in-frame clones, with some not included. The table includes roughly 90,000 clones, approximately 96% detected once. The sequence derives from a human donor in good health. The chain joins TRBV2 to TRBJ2-4; D gene ambiguous. What was sequenced was T cells isolated from PBMCs. The chain's CDR3 is CASSDAVAKNIQYF. The CDR3 coding sequence is TGTGCCAGCAGTGATGCAGTAGCCAAAAACATTCAGTACTTC.